One sample yielded the 16 T cell receptor beta chains listed below, sequenced in a study of T cell responses to AZD1222 COVID-19 vaccine. Sequencing used immunoSEQ multiplex PCR; TCRdb keeps in-frame clones, though not all of them. The sample carries about 120,000 clones, approximately 88% recorded once. The material sequenced was peripheral blood, taken on day 0 of AZD1222 vaccination. All receptors come from an adult in good health.

V gene TRBV7-9 combines with J gene TRBJ2-5, with D perhaps matching TRBD1 (6 bases). Germline V gives CDR1 SEHNR, CDR2 FQNEAQ (reference sequence). This CDR3 contains 14 residues. Trimming left V 3 bases short and J 4 bases short, with 12 bases between. The CDR3 protein is CASSLLTGGETQYF. The CDR3 DNA reads TGTGCCAGCAGCTTGTTGACAGGCGGAGAGACCCAGTACTTC.

The rearrangement links TRBV7-8 to TRBJ2-2, with TRBD2 as a possible D gene (5 bases). Germline V lookup: CDR1 SGHVS, CDR2 FQNEAQ. This CDR3 has 16 residues. Trimming removed 5 bases at V and 1 base at J, with 14 bases between. CDR3 region: CASSADSRLNTGELFF. DNA of the CDR3: TGTGCCAGCAGCGCGGACTCCCGACTGAACACCGGGGAGCTGTTTTTT.

The rearrangement uses TRBV7-3 and TRBJ2-1; weak D call: TRBD2 (5 bases). The CDR3 runs to 16 residues. CDR1 is SGHTA, CDR2 FQGTGA, per germline. V was shortened by 5 bases and J by 4 bases, with 18 bases between the two germline ends. In DNA, the CDR3 is TGTGCCAGCAGCCCAGTCGCGGTTGCGGGTTACAATGAGCAGTTCTTC. Protein sequence: CASSPVAVAGYNEQFF.

This clone was counted a single time. This chain connects TRBV9 to TRBJ1-1; D uncertain. The CDR3 totals 11 residues. Germline-derived CDR1 and CDR2 are SGDLS and YYNGEE. V dropped 3 bases and J dropped 4 bases, with 4 bases sitting between them. CDR3 DNA sequence: TGTGCCAGCAGCGCCGGCACTGAAGCTTTCTTT. Translated: CASSAGTEAFF.

This sequence joins TRBV3-1 (or the pseudogene TRBV3-2) and TRBJ1-2, with 9 bases identical to TRBD1. CDR3 size: 16 residues. Germline CDR1 is LGHDT and CDR2 is YNNKEL (reference sequence). V lost 1 base to trimming and J lost 7 bases; unmatched junction nucleotides: 10. CDR3 sequence reads: CASSQAGQGIPSGYTF. CDR3 DNA sequence: TGTGCCAGCAGCCAAGCAGGACAGGGGATCCCTAGTGGCTACACCTTC.

This chain joins TRBV19 and TRBJ1-1; D call uncertain. The V and J ends lost 5 bases and 1 base respectively, with 11 bases between them. The length of the CDR3 is 14 residues. CDR1 and CDR2 (germline): LNHDA, SQIVND (reference sequence). This chain's CDR3 is CASSVNEPNTEAFF. As DNA, the CDR3 is TGTGCCAGTAGTGTCAACGAACCGAACACTGAAGCTTTCTTT. The full variable domain, in which reference TRBV19 and TRBJ1-1 provide the parts outside the CDR3, is DGGITQSPKYLFRKEGQNVTLSCEQNLNHDAMYWYRQDPGQGLRLIYYSQIVNDFQKGDIAEGYSVSREKKESFPLTVTSAQKNPTAFYLCASSVNEPNTEAFFGQGTRLTVV.

The table lists this clone with a count of one. The chain has TRBV4-1 and TRBJ1-4; D ambiguous. The V end was cut by 1 base, the J end by 6 bases, with 9 bases between. The length of the CDR3 is 14 residues. Germline loops: CDR1 MGHRA, CDR2 YSYEKL. CDR3 in amino acids: CASSQGLGDEKLFF. The CDR3 DNA sequence: TGCGCCAGCAGCCAAGGTCTGGGAGATGAAAAACTGTTTTTT.

The chain links TRBV6-5 to TRBJ1-1; no firm D call. This CDR3 has 13 amino acids. The ends were cut back, 7 bases at V and 2 bases at J, with 11 bases in the middle. The germline V gene has CDR1 MNHEY and CDR2 SVGAGI. CDR3 nucleotide sequence: TGTGCCAGCAAATACCTTATTAACACTGAAGCTTTCTTT. Translating it yields CASKYLINTEAFF.

The chain has TRBV23-1 and TRBJ1-5; 12 bases line up with TRBD1. TRBV23-1 is labeled an ORF, and its function is uncertain. The trim removed 3 bases at V and 5 bases at J, leaving 8 bases unmatched. CDR3 length equals 17 residues. The CDR3 sequence is CASSHALGTGGDQPQHF. The CDR3 bases are TGCGCCAGCAGTCACGCCCTCGGGACAGGGGGCGATCAGCCCCAGCATTTT.

The chain employs TRBV27 and TRBJ1-4; D gene ambiguous. Trimming stripped 5 bases from V and 1 base from J, with 14 bases between. The germline V gene has CDR1 MNHEY and CDR2 SMNVEV (reference sequence). The CDR3 loop spans 16 amino acids. This chain's CDR3 is CASSPSVVETNEKLFF. Here the CDR3 DNA reads TGTGCCAGCAGTCCATCCGTCGTGGAAACTAATGAAAAACTGTTTTTT.

The chain links TRBV19 to TRBJ2-7; 8 bases are shared with TRBD2. This CDR3 has 14 residues. Unmatched junction bases numbered 4, after V lost 4 bases and J lost 2 bases. CDR1 LNHDA and CDR2 SQIVND come from the germline V gene (reference sequence). This CDR3 is CASSKSLAAYEQYF. Here the CDR3 DNA reads TGTGCCAGTAGTAAGTCACTAGCGGCCTACGAGCAGTACTTC.

The chain is built from TRBV2 and TRBJ1-6; D is unresolved. V lost 4 bases to trimming and J lost 7 bases, with 8 bases between them. This CDR3 is built from 13 residues. Per the germline V gene, CDR1 is SNHLY and CDR2 is FYNNEI. CDR3 residues: CASSGLGNSPLHF. The CDR3 bases are TGTGCCAGCAGTGGTCTAGGGAATTCACCCCTCCACTTT.

The chain has TRBV7-9 and TRBJ1-2, with 7 bases matching TRBD1. In germline, CDR1 is SEHNR, CDR2 FQNEAQ (reference sequence). Losses at the gene ends were 5 bases for V and 8 bases for J; bases not matched to a gene: 11. The length of the CDR3 is 14 residues. The CDR3 DNA sequence: TGTGCCAGCAGCACCTGGGACAGAGGGGCGGGCTACACCTTC. Encoded protein: CASSTWDRGAGYTF.

This chain uses TRBV7-9 with TRBJ1-1, with D maybe TRBD1 (5 bases). The CDR3 runs 18 residues. With 5 bases removed from V and 1 base from J, the gap between germline ends came to 23 bases. Germline V gene lookup returns CDR1 SEHNR and CDR2 FQNEAQ (reference sequence). Written as DNA, the CDR3 is TGTGCCAGCAGCCCCCGCGGGGGTGGAGTGGTACGGAACACTGAAGCTTTCTTT. Residues: CASSPRGGGVVRNTEAFF.

This clone was observed a few times. The J gene is TRBJ1-5, the V gene TRBV19, with no clear D. The CDR3 has 15 residues. V shed 1 base and J shed 2 bases, with 9 bases lying between them. Germline-derived CDR1 and CDR2 are LNHDA and SQIVND (reference sequence). CDR3 loop: CASSIAGMGNQPQHF. In nucleotides, the CDR3 is TGTGCCAGTAGTATAGCCGGGATGGGCAATCAGCCCCAGCATTTT.

V is TRBV9 and J is TRBJ2-4; D gene ambiguous. CDR1 and CDR2 (germline): SGDLS, YYNGEE. The V and J ends lost 0 bases and 2 bases respectively, with 9 bases between them. This CDR3 spans 15 amino acids. The CDR3 sequence is CASSVDGQSKNIQYF. CDR3 DNA: TGTGCCAGCAGCGTAGACGGGCAGTCCAAAAACATTCAGTACTTC. Full variable domain (outside the CDR3, taken from reference TRBV9 and TRBJ2-4): DSGVTQTPKHLITATGQRVTLRCSPRSGDLSVYWYQQSLDQGLQFLIQYYNGEERAKGNILERFSAQQFPDLHSELNLSSLELGDSALYFCASSVDGQSKNIQYFGAGTRLSVL.